The subject of this entry is one T cell receptor (beta chain). Trimming stripped 1 base from V and 4 bases from J, with 8 bases between. The CDR3 runs to 15 residues. Per germline, CDR1 SNHLY and CDR2 FYNNEI. The data belong to a study of regulatory and conventional T cells in RAG deficiency. TCRdb's copy holds only in-frame clones and misses some; the assay was immunoSEQ multiplex PCR. The data show around 37,000 clones, 70% to 90% seen once. The sample was also reused in another study, on regulatory T cells. According to that study: The primer mix had 52 TRBV and 13 TRBJ primers.

The chain employs TRBV2 and TRBJ1-6; D not certain. The receptor's source is a human donor in good health. Sequenced sample: CD8+ T cells sorted from blood. CDR3 in amino acids: CASSEEGTYNSPLHF. DNA for the CDR3: TGTGCCAGCAGTGAAGAGGGCACTTATAATTCACCCCTCCACTTT.